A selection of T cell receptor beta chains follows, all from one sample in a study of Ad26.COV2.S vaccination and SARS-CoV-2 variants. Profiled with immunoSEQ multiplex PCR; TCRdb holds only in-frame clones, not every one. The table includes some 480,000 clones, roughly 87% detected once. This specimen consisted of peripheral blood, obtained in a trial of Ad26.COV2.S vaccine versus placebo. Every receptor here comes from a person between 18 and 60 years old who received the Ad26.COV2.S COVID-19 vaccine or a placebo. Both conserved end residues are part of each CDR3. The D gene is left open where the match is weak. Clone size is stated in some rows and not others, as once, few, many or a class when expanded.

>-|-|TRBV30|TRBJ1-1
CAWSAGPTAGAFF
TGTGCCTGGAGTGCGGGACCCACCGCGGGGGCTTTCTTT
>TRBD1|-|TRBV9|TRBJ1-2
CASSRRDRGTTYGYTF
TGTGCCAGCAGCCGCCGGGACAGGGGAACAACCTATGGCTACACCTTC
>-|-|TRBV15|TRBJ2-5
CATSRASTGTRYF
TGTGCCACCAGCAGGGCCAGTACAGGTACTAGGTACTTC
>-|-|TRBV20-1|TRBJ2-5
CSASGTSLETQYF
TGCAGTGCTAGTGGTACTAGCTTGGAGACCCAGTACTTC
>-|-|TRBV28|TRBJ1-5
CASSSPRRPPQHF
TGTGCCAGCAGTTCCCCCCGACGTCCGCCCCAGCATTTT
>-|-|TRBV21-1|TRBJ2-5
CASSKGERGQETQYF
TGTGCCAGCAGCAAAGGGGAGAGAGGCCAAGAGACCCAGTACTTC
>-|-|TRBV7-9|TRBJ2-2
CASRKQNLNTGELFF
TGTGCCAGCCGTAAACAGAACTTGAACACCGGGGAGCTGTTTTTT
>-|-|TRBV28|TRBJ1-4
CASRGAPTIELFF
TGTGCCAGCAGAGGTGCGCCAACTATTGAACTGTTTTTT
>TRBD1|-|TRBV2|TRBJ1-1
CASSSGGATLEAFF
TGTGCCAGCAGTTCAGGGGGCGCCACACTTGAAGCTTTCTTT
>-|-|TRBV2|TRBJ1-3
CASSESVSGNTIYF
TGTGCCAGCAGTGAATCAGTTAGTGGAAACACCATATATTTT
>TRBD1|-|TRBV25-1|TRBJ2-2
CASSGTGGTGELFF
TGTGCCAGCTCCGGGACAGGGGGAACCGGGGAGCTGTTTTTT
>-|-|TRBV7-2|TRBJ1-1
CASSPGTRNTEAFF
TGTGCCAGCAGCCCCGGGACGAGGAACACTGAAGCTTTCTTT
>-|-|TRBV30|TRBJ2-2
CAWRRGTGELFF
TGTGCCTGGAGAAGGGGCACCGGGGAGCTGTTTTTT
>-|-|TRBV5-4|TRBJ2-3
CASSLAGTDTQYF
TGTGCCAGCAGCTTGGCTGGCACAGATACGCAGTATTTT
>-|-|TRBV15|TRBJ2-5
CATSRDSKETQYF
TGTGCCACCAGCAGAGACAGCAAAGAGACCCAGTACTTC
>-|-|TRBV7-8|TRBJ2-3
CASSLWDRDTDTQYF
TGTGCCAGCAGCTTATGGGACCGAGACACAGATACGCAGTATTTT
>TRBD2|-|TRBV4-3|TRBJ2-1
CASSQETSTLGLANYNEQFF
TGCGCCAGCAGCCAAGAAACTTCCACACTTGGACTAGCGAATTACAATGAGCAGTTCTTC
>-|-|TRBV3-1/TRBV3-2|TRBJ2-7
CASSQAAYEQYF
TGTGCCAGCAGCCAAGCGGCCTACGAGCAGTACTTC
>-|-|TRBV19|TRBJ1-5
CASNLPGIPNQPQHF
TGTGCCAGTAATCTCCCCGGAATCCCCAATCAGCCCCAGCATTTT
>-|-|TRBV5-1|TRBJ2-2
CATSGRANTGELFF
TGCGCCACCTCGGGACGCGCGAACACCGGGGAGCTGTTTTTT
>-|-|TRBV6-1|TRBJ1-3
CASSPKGGSGNTIYF
TGTGCCAGCAGTCCCAAGGGAGGATCTGGAAACACCATATATTTT
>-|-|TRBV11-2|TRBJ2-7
CASSLVPPTGRNEQYF
TGTGCCAGCAGCTTAGTCCCCCCTACAGGGAGGAACGAGCAGTACTTC
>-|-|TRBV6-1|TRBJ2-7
CASSEDWYEQYF
TGTGCCAGCAGTGAAGATTGGTACGAGCAGTACTTC
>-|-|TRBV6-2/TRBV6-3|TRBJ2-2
CASSYDFRGTGELFF
TGTGCCAGCAGTTACGATTTCCGGGGAACCGGGGAGCTGTTTTTT
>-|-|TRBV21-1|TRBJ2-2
CASSTHSRGELFF
TGTGCCAGCAGCACGCACAGTAGAGGGGAGCTGTTTTTT
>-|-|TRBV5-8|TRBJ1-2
CASSLAGPGYTF
TGTGCCAGCAGCTTGGCAGGGCCTGGCTACACCTTC
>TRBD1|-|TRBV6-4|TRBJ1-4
CASRGTGTNEKLFF
TGTGCCAGCAGGGGGACAGGGACTAATGAAAAACTGTTTTTT
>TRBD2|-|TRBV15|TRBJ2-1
CATSRDWAAGGPDNEQFF
TGTGCCACCAGCAGAGATTGGGCAGCGGGAGGCCCGGACAATGAGCAGTTCTTC
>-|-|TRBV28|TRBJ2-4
CASTYVLSSGGNIQYF
TGTGCCAGCACCTATGTACTTTCTTCTGGTGGAAACATTCAGTACTTC
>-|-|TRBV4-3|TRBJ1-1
CASSQAVAAEAFF
TGCGCCAGCAGCCAAGCGGTGGCGGCTGAAGCTTTCTTT
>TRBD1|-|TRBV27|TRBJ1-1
CASRDRARTEAFF
TGTGCCAGCAGAGACAGGGCGAGGACTGAAGCTTTCTTT
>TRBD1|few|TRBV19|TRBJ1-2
CATRDSPRGNYGYTF
TGTGCCACCAGGGACAGCCCCAGAGGTAACTATGGCTACACCTTC
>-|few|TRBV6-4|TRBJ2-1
CASSDGADPYNEQFF
TGTGCCAGCAGTGACGGAGCCGACCCCTACAATGAGCAGTTCTTC
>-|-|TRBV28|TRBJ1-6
CASSAPDSSYNSPLHF
TGTGCCAGCAGTGCCCCCGACAGCTCTTATAATTCACCCCTCCACTTT
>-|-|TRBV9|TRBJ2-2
CASSVVATGELFF
TGTGCCAGCAGCGTAGTGGCCACCGGGGAGCTGTTTTTT
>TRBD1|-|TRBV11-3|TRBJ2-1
CASSLGTGSYNEQFF
TGTGCCAGCAGCTTAGGGACAGGGTCCTACAATGAGCAGTTCTTC
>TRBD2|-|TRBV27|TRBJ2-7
CASSPNLRTSGRGGYEQYF
TGTGCCAGCAGTCCAAACCTCCGGACTAGCGGGAGGGGAGGCTACGAGCAGTACTTC
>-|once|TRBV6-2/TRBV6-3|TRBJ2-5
CASSYSRQRVETQYF
TGTGCCAGCAGTTACTCGAGGCAAAGGGTAGAGACCCAGTACTTC
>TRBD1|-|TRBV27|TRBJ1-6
CASSLGQANSPLHF
TGTGCCAGCAGTTTGGGACAGGCTAATTCACCCCTCCACTTT
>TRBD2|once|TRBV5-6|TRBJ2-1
CASSLLGTSYREQFF
TGTGCCAGCAGCCTACTGGGGACTAGTTACCGGGAGCAGTTCTTC
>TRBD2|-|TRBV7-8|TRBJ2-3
CASSKGLAGVGDTQYF
TGTGCCAGCAGCAAAGGACTAGCGGGAGTCGGGGATACGCAGTATTTT
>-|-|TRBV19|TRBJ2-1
CASSIDPTANEQFF
TGTGCCAGTAGTATAGATCCGACTGCCAATGAGCAGTTCTTC
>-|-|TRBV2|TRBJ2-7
CASSEGARSYEQYF
TGTGCCAGCAGTGAAGGCGCCAGATCCTACGAGCAGTACTTC
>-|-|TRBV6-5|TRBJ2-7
CASSQLDSPYEQYF
TGTGCCAGCAGTCAATTAGACTCACCCTACGAGCAGTACTTC
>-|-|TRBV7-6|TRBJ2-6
CASSLVPQSGANVLTF
TGTGCCAGCAGCTTGGTTCCACAGTCTGGGGCCAACGTCCTGACTTTC
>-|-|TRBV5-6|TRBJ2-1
CASSKRSNEQFF
TGTGCCAGCAGCAAGAGGAGCAATGAGCAGTTCTTC
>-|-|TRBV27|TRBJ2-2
CASSPSGSLNTGELFF
TGTGCCAGCAGTCCCTCCGGGAGTCTTAACACCGGGGAGCTGTTTTTT
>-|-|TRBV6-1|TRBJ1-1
CASSDRRSTEAFF
TGTGCCAGCAGTGACCGGAGAAGTACTGAAGCTTTCTTT
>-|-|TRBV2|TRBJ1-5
CASSRGDLINQPQHF
TGTGCCAGCAGTAGAGGGGATTTGATCAATCAGCCCCAGCATTTT
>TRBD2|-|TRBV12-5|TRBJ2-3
CASGLGLVGTDTQYF
TGTGCTAGTGGTTTAGGACTAGTTGGCACAGATACGCAGTATTTT
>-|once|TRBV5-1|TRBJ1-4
CASSIGARGVEKLFF
TGCGCCAGCAGCATCGGGGCCAGGGGAGTGGAAAAACTGTTTTTT
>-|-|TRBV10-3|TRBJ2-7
CAISVEGTSSYEQYF
TGTGCCATCAGTGTGGAGGGGACGAGCTCCTACGAGCAGTACTTC
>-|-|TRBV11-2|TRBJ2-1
CASSFMPYNEQFF
TGTGCCAGCAGCTTTATGCCCTACAATGAGCAGTTCTTC